This passage covers 29 T cell receptor beta chains from one sample sequenced in a study of blood T cell repertoires in COVID-19. Libraries were prepared by immunoSEQ multiplex PCR; TCRdb keeps only in-frame clonotypes and omits some of them. This repertoire shows tens of thousands of clones, 91% found once; its top ten account for 1.5% to 2%. What was sequenced was peripheral blood. These receptors were collected from a woman aged 50 to 60 in a cohort sampled during active COVID-19.

The J gene is TRBJ1-5, the V gene TRBV30; possible D gene TRBD1, 6 bases. CDR3 length: 13 residues. The V end lost 5 bases, the J end lost 5 bases, and 13 bases lay between the germline ends. Germline V lookup: CDR1 GTSNPN, CDR2 SVGIG (reference sequence). Written as DNA, the CDR3 is TGTGCCTGGGCAACAACAGGGTATCAGCCCCAGCATTTT. This encodes CAWATTGYQPQHF.

The rearrangement joins TRBV28 to TRBJ1-2; 7 nucleotides agree with TRBD1. CDR1 and CDR2 (germline): MDHEN, SYDVKM. The CDR3 spans 14 residues. The V and J ends lost 3 bases and 4 bases, in that order; junction bases with no gene match: 5. The DNA of the CDR3 is TGTGCCAGCAGTTTGGGCGACAGGGCCTATGGCTACACCTTC. Its protein product is CASSLGDRAYGYTF.

The rearrangement links TRBV4-2 to TRBJ2-5; D possibly corresponds to TRBD2 (5 bases). Between the trimmed V and J ends, which lost 1 base and 0 bases, there was a span of 9 bases. This CDR3 is built from 15 residues. Per germline, CDR1 LGHNA and CDR2 YNFKEQ. The CDR3 loop reads CASSQAGINQETQYF. In DNA form, the CDR3 reads TGTGCCAGCAGCCAAGCGGGAATTAACCAAGAGACCCAGTACTTC.

V is TRBV6-6 and J is TRBJ2-5; weak D call: TRBD1 (6 bases). The V end was cut by 7 bases, the J end by 3 bases, with 18 bases between. The CDR3 is made up of 15 amino acids. Germline values: CDR1 MNHNY, CDR2 SVGAGI (reference sequence). The CDR3 protein is CASTTGIPQKETQYF. CDR3 in DNA: TGTGCCAGCACCACAGGGATTCCCCAAAAAGAGACCCAGTACTTC.

This chain uses TRBV4-1 with TRBJ2-5; TRBD2 matches 10 bases. The CDR3 is 16 residues long. Trimming removed 3 bases from V and 1 base from J; junction bases left unmatched: 5. CDR1 MGHRA and CDR2 YSYEKL come from the germline V gene. This chain's CDR3 is CASSQAIAGGQETQYF. CDR3 sequence (DNA): TGCGCCAGCAGCCAGGCTATAGCGGGGGGCCAAGAGACCCAGTACTTC.

CDR3 sequence: CASSLQETQYF. CDR3 nucleotide sequence: TGTGCCAGCAGCCTACAAGAGACCCAGTACTTC. V is TRBV5-4 and J is TRBJ2-5; D unclear. Germline assignment: CDR1 SGHNT and CDR2 YYREEE (reference sequence). V dropped 4 bases and J dropped 2 bases, with 3 bases sitting between them. The CDR3 totals 11 residues.

V and J are TRBV6-5 and TRBJ2-7; D remains unclear. The CDR3 spans 12 residues. V was shortened by 8 bases and J by 4 bases, with 12 bases between the two germline ends. Germline CDR1 reads MNHEY; CDR2 reads SVGAGI. CDR3 region: CASAEARYEQYF. CDR3 in DNA: TGTGCCAGCGCCGAGGCCAGATACGAGCAGTACTTC.

This rearrangement joins TRBV19 to TRBJ2-2; TRBD1 might be the D (6 bases). Germline lookup yields CDR1 LNHDA and CDR2 SQIVND (reference sequence). V lost 3 bases and J 1 base, leaving 6 bases between the germline ends. The CDR3 is made up of 14 amino acids. CDR3 in DNA: TGTGCCAGTAGTATGGACAGGAACACCGGGGAGCTGTTTTTT. As protein: CASSMDRNTGELFF. The full variable domain, in which reference TRBV19 and TRBJ2-2 provide the parts outside the CDR3, is DGGITQSPKYLFRKEGQNVTLSCEQNLNHDAMYWYRQDPGQGLRLIYYSQIVNDFQKGDIAEGYSVSREKKESFPLTVTSAQKNPTAFYLCASSMDRNTGELFFGEGSRLTVL.

The genes are TRBV7-2 and TRBJ2-1; 10 bases match TRBD2. The junction had 4 bases not matched to a gene; V was cut back by 1 base and J by 4 bases. Germline assignment: CDR1 SGHTA and CDR2 FQGNSA. The CDR3 is 16 residues long. This CDR3 reads CASSLGSGGGYNEQFF. The CDR3 region has the DNA TGTGCCAGCAGCTTAGGGAGCGGGGGGGGTTACAATGAGCAGTTCTTC.

The chain is built from TRBV1 and TRBJ2-1; TRBD2 is the table's D call, not checked against the DNA. TRBV1 is listed as a pseudogene. The CDR3 has 19 residues. The CDR3 reads CTSSPPGLPRVGSYNEQFF. DNA for the CDR3: TGCACCAGCAGCCCCCCGGGACTCCCTAGGGTCGGCTCCTACAATGAGCAGTTCTTC.

The chain's CDR3 is CASSNNPDTEAFF. The CDR3 DNA reads as TGTGCCAGTAGTAATAACCCAGACACTGAAGCTTTCTTT. V usage is TRBV19 and J usage is TRBJ1-1; D is unclear. The CDR3 runs to 13 residues. Germline-derived CDR1 and CDR2 are LNHDA and SQIVND (reference sequence). V was cut by 4 bases and J by 3 bases, with 9 bases left in between.

This rearrangement joins TRBV5-3 to TRBJ2-5; 11 bases match TRBD2. TRBV5-3 is assigned to the ORF class and has an uncertain function. V dropped 2 bases and J dropped 5; count of bases not matched to a gene: 8. This CDR3 has 16 residues. The CDR3 region is CARSFILAGEDETQYF. CDR3 bases: TGTGCCAGAAGCTTTATACTAGCGGGAGAGGATGAGACCCAGTACTTC.

The chain uses TRBV4-1 and TRBJ2-3; TRBD2 aligns across 7 bases. The CDR3 runs 16 residues. CDR1 is MGHRA, CDR2 YSYEKL, per germline. V was pared by 6 bases and J by 2 bases, with 11 bases of the junction left unmatched. CDR3 amino acids: CASRDRAGEVTDTQYF. CDR3 bases: TGCGCCAGCAGGGATAGGGCGGGAGAAGTCACAGATACGCAGTATTTT.

The chain is built from TRBV5-8 and TRBJ2-4, with 9 positions matching TRBD2. Germline V gene lookup returns CDR1 SGHTS and CDR2 YDEGEE. This CDR3 spans 17 amino acids. Unmatched junction bases numbered 5, after V lost 0 bases and J lost 1 base. The CDR3 spells CASSLGDGLAAKNIQYF. For the CDR3, the DNA is TGTGCCAGCAGCTTGGGTGATGGACTAGCGGCCAAAAACATTCAGTACTTC.

This chain links TRBV9 with TRBJ2-1; D gene uncertain. V lost 0 bases and J lost 12, with 13 bases in between. The germline V gene encodes CDR1 SGDLS and CDR2 YYNGEE. There are 13 residues in the CDR3. CDR3 DNA: TGTGCCAGCAGCGTAGAATCCTTGGCGGTGCAGTTCTTC. It encodes CASSVESLAVQFF.

The sample holds one count of this clone. The chain is built from TRBV5-5 and TRBJ2-5; 8 bases align to TRBD1. Trimming took 1 base from V and 5 from J; bases not matched to a gene: 7. The CDR3 length is 15 residues. CDR1 SGHKS and CDR2 YYEKEE come from the germline V gene (reference sequence). In nucleotides, the CDR3 is TGTGCCAGCAGCTTGTCTACAGGGGGTTGGGAGACCCAGTACTTC. Translated: CASSLSTGGWETQYF.

The chain couples TRBV29-1 to TRBJ2-1, with 8 bases identical to TRBD2. With V trimmed by 1 base and J by 3 bases, 2 bases remained unmatched. CDR3 length: 14 residues. Looked up from germline, CDR1 is SQVTM and CDR2 is ANQGSEA. The CDR3 is CSVEVAGYYNEQFF. For the CDR3, the DNA is TGCAGCGTTGAAGTAGCGGGGTACTACAATGAGCAGTTCTTC.

This clone was seen only a few times. CDR3 DNA sequence: TGTGCCAGTAAACAGGGTTGGGGTAACTATGGCTACACCTTC. It specifies CASKQGWGNYGYTF. The rearrangement joins TRBV19 to TRBJ1-2, with a tentative D call TRBD1 (6 bases). The CDR3 runs to 14 residues. Germline V lookup: CDR1 LNHDA, CDR2 SQIVND (reference sequence). V lost 7 bases and J lost 1, with 13 bases in between.

CDR3 protein: CASSRNGNQETQYF. In DNA form, the CDR3 reads TGCGCCAGCAGCCGGAACGGGAATCAAGAGACCCAGTACTTC. The chain is built from TRBV4-1 and TRBJ2-5; tentatively, D is TRBD2 (5 bases). The V end lost 4 bases, the J end lost 2 bases, and 11 bases lay between the germline ends. The germline V gene has CDR1 MGHRA and CDR2 YSYEKL. This CDR3 has 14 amino acids.

V gene TRBV27 combines with J gene TRBJ1-2; D is perhaps TRBD1 (5 bases). The V end was cut by 3 bases, the J end by 13 bases, with 15 bases between. Germline CDR1 reads MNHEY; CDR2 reads SMNVEV (reference sequence). The CDR3 loop spans 12 amino acids. The CDR3 region is CASSFRDSGITF. The DNA of the CDR3 is TGTGCCAGCAGTTTTCGAGACAGTGGGATCACCTTC.

CDR3 nucleotide sequence: TGTGCCATCACGGGCCCAGGGGCGCCAGGAAACACCATATATTTT. Translation: CAITGPGAPGNTIYF. The chain links TRBV10-3 to TRBJ1-3, with D perhaps matching TRBD1 (6 bases). V dropped 7 bases and J dropped 4 bases, with 17 bases sitting between them. Germline loops: CDR1 ENHRY, CDR2 SYGVKD. The CDR3 length is 15 residues.

V gene TRBV7-9 combines with J gene TRBJ1-1; the match to TRBD1 covers 12 bases. The CDR3 consists of 18 residues. Germline V lookup: CDR1 SEHNR, CDR2 FQNEAQ (reference sequence). Trimming removed 6 bases from V and 7 bases from J; junction bases left unmatched: 18. The CDR3 spells CASSRDRGPLELNLEAFF. The DNA for the CDR3 is TGTGCCAGCAGTCGGGACAGGGGGCCGTTAGAATTAAATCTTGAAGCTTTCTTT.

This clone was counted a few times. This chain connects TRBV29-1 to TRBJ2-1, with TRBD1 identical over 9 bases. Unmatched junction bases numbered 9, after V lost 5 bases and J lost 10 bases. This CDR3 has 13 amino acids. Germline CDR1 SQVTM, CDR2 ANQGSEA. CDR3 DNA sequence: TGCAGCGTTATCCGGACAGGGGTAAACGAGCAGTTCTTC. This codes for CSVIRTGVNEQFF.

This clone appeared once. The chain links TRBV7-9 to TRBJ1-5; a weak D match, TRBD1 (6 bases). Germline V CDR1 and CDR2: SEHNR, FQNEAQ (reference sequence). The CDR3 is made up of 14 amino acids. Trimming removed 5 bases from V and 4 bases from J, with 12 bases in between. The CDR3 region has the DNA TGTGCCAGCAGCCTAGGGGGGGGTAATCAGCCCCAGCATTTT. The encoded protein is CASSLGGGNQPQHF.

This clone was seen only once. The rearrangement joins TRBV2 to TRBJ1-1; 9 nucleotides align to TRBD1. Germline lookup yields CDR1 SNHLY and CDR2 FYNNEI. The CDR3 length is 15 residues. With V trimmed by 0 bases and J by 4 bases, 3 bases remained unmatched. The CDR3 nucleotides read TGTGCCAGCAGTGAAGCACCGGGACAGGGCACTGAAGCTTTCTTT. It translates to CASSEAPGQGTEAFF.

The chain carries TRBV30 and TRBJ1-2, with D uncertain. Germline V gene sequence: CDR1 GTSNPN, CDR2 SVGIG (reference sequence). The V gene lost 2 bases and the J gene lost 8 bases, with 12 bases spanning the gap. The CDR3 sequence is 12 residues long. In DNA form, the CDR3 reads TGTGCCTGGAGTCTTATTCGGAGCGGCTACACCTTC. Its translation is CAWSLIRSGYTF.

The J gene is TRBJ2-3, the V gene TRBV30; D unclear. The CDR3 sequence is 10 residues long. The ends were cut back, 5 bases at V and 6 bases at J, with 6 bases in the middle. Per the germline V gene, CDR1 is GTSNPN and CDR2 is SVGIG (reference sequence). In DNA form, the CDR3 reads TGTGCCTGGGGTCGGGATACGCAGTATTTT. Translated: CAWGRDTQYF.

The chain links TRBV7-9 to TRBJ1-1; the D gene is possibly TRBD1 (6 bases). CDR3 length: 14 residues. Between the trimmed V and J ends, which lost 5 bases and 0 bases, there was a span of 10 bases. Per the germline V gene, CDR1 is SEHNR and CDR2 is FQNEAQ (reference sequence). The CDR3 region has the DNA TGTGCCAGCAGCCCGACAGGCCTGAACACTGAAGCTTTCTTT. It specifies CASSPTGLNTEAFF.

V and J are TRBV11-2 and TRBJ2-7, with a weak D call TRBD1 (6 bases). CDR1 is SGHAT, CDR2 FQNNGV, per germline. V shed 5 bases and J shed 0 bases, with 17 bases lying between them. The length of the CDR3 is 16 residues. CDR3 amino acids: CASSAGLDRPSYEQYF. Written as DNA, the CDR3 is TGTGCCAGCAGCGCGGGTTTAGACAGGCCCTCCTACGAGCAGTACTTC.